Below, 11 T cell receptor beta chains from the same sample are listed, as sequenced in a study of T cell responses to AZD1222 COVID-19 vaccine. Profiling relied on immunoSEQ multiplex PCR, and the TCRdb table lists in-frame clones only, not all of them. Among around 99,000 clones, roughly nine tenths were seen once, and the ten largest hold approximately 12%. The sequenced sample was peripheral blood, obtained on day 0 of AZD1222 vaccination. These receptors came from an adult in good health.

The chain recombines TRBV24-1 with TRBJ2-2, with TRBD1 identical over 9 bases. Trimming took 3 bases from V and 4 from J; bases not matched to a gene: 8. CDR3 length: 17 residues. Germline V lookup: CDR1 KGHDR, CDR2 SFDVKD. The CDR3 reads CATSDVPGQGPTGELFF. The CDR3 DNA reads TGTGCCACCAGTGATGTACCGGGACAGGGCCCCACCGGGGAGCTGTTTTTT.

The rearrangement joins TRBV29-1 to TRBJ2-1; the match to TRBD2 covers 10 bases. CDR3 length equals 14 residues. V shed 4 bases, J shed 5 bases, and the junction held 5 bases outside the gene matches. Germline loops: CDR1 SQVTM, CDR2 ANQGSEA. The CDR3 sequence: CSVAATSGNNEQFF. The CDR3 nucleotides are TGCAGCGTTGCAGCAACTAGCGGGAACAATGAGCAGTTCTTC.

The V call is TRBV9, the J call TRBJ2-3; D is unresolved. In germline, CDR1 is SGDLS, CDR2 YYNGEE. The CDR3 totals 14 residues. V was pared by 0 bases and J by 1 base, with 6 bases between. CDR3 DNA: TGTGCCAGCAGCGTAGTTGGGGGCACAGATACGCAGTATTTT. This translates into CASSVVGGTDTQYF.

This clone was picked up one time. The chain links TRBV5-5 to TRBJ1-3; D not certain. V was clipped by 1 base and J by 3 bases, with 5 bases between them. The CDR3 is 13 residues long. CDR1 is SGHKS, CDR2 YYEKEE, per germline (reference sequence). CDR3 bases: TGTGCCAGCAGCTTGTTTGATGGAAACACCATATATTTT. Protein product: CASSLFDGNTIYF.

The V and J genes are TRBV18 and TRBJ1-1; D ambiguous. CDR1 and CDR2 (germline): KGHSH, LQKENI. The CDR3 sequence is 17 residues long. Trimming took off 4 bases at V and 5 bases at J, with 23 bases between the two ends. CDR3 coding DNA: TGTGCCAGCTCACAATCCGCACCCCACGGGGTTGGGACTGAAGCTTTCTTT. Translated, it gives CASSQSAPHGVGTEAFF.

This chain links TRBV5-1 with TRBJ2-1; D is ambiguous. The V and J ends lost 0 bases and 8 bases respectively, with 9 bases between them. The CDR3 loop spans 13 amino acids. Looked up from germline, CDR1 is SGHRS and CDR2 is YFSETQ. The CDR3: CASSLVIRDEQFF. The CDR3 bases are TGCGCCAGCAGCTTGGTGATTCGCGATGAGCAGTTCTTC.

The rearrangement links TRBV5-6 to TRBJ1-2; 7 bases align to TRBD1. Per germline, CDR1 SGHDT and CDR2 YYEEEE. This CDR3 region has 13 residues. The J segment lost 8 bases and the V segment lost 4 bases, leaving 8 bases of the junction unmatched. CDR3 sequence: CASSRGQYFGYTF. The CDR3 DNA follows: TGTGCCAGCAGCCGGGGACAGTATTTCGGCTACACCTTC. Complete variable domain (other parts from reference TRBV5-6 and TRBJ1-2): DAGVTQSPTHLIKTRGQQVTLRCSPKSGHDTVSWYQQALGQGPQFIFQYYEEEERQRGNFPDRFSGHQFPNYSSELNVNALLLGDSALYLCASSRGQYFGYTFGSGTRLTVV.

This sequence joins TRBV29-1 and TRBJ2-2; D possibly corresponds to TRBD2 (5 bases). Trimming shortened V by 0 bases and J by 0 bases, and 11 bases separated the two germline ends. The length of the CDR3 is 16 residues. Germline V gene data show CDR1 as SQVTM and CDR2 as ANQGSEA. The CDR3, as DNA: TGCAGCGTTGAAGATCAGGACTCGGCGAACACCGGGGAGCTGTTTTTT. Encoded protein: CSVEDQDSANTGELFF.

V is TRBV6-4 and J is TRBJ2-1; D uncertain. The germline V gene has CDR1 MRHNA and CDR2 SNTAGT. Trimming took 0 bases from V and 5 from J, leaving 5 bases between them. The CDR3 totals 13 residues. This CDR3 reads CASSDSSHNEQFF. For the CDR3, the DNA is TGTGCCAGCAGTGACTCGAGTCACAATGAGCAGTTCTTC.

The chain joins TRBV30 to TRBJ1-2; a weak D match, TRBD1 (5 bases). V lost 2 bases and J 2 bases, leaving 12 bases between the germline ends. Per the germline V gene, CDR1 is GTSNPN and CDR2 is SVGIG (reference sequence). The CDR3 spans 14 residues. The CDR3 region has the DNA TGTGCCTGGAGTACCTCAGGGCTAAACTATGGCTACACCTTC. The encoded protein is CAWSTSGLNYGYTF.

This rearrangement joins TRBV30 to TRBJ1-4, with D perhaps matching TRBD1 (6 bases). Deletions cut 0 bases from V and 11 bases from J, with 19 bases between. The CDR3 extends over 15 amino acids. Per germline, CDR1 GTSNPN and CDR2 SVGIG (reference sequence). CDR3 coding DNA: TGTGCCTGGAGTGTACTGGGGGCAGGGGACGGGAAACTGTTTTTT. It translates to CAWSVLGAGDGKLFF.